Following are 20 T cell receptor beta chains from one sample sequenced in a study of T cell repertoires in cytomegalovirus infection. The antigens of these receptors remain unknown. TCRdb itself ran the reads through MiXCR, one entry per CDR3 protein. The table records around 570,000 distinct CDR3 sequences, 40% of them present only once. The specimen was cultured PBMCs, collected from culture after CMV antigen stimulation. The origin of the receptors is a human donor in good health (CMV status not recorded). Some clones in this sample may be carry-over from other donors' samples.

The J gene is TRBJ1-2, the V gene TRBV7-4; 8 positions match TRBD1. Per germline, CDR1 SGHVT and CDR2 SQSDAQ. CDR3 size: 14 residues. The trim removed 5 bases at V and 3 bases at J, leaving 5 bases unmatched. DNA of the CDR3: TGTGCCAGCAGCCCGACGGACAGGGACTATGGCTACACCTTC. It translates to CASSPTDRDYGYTF.

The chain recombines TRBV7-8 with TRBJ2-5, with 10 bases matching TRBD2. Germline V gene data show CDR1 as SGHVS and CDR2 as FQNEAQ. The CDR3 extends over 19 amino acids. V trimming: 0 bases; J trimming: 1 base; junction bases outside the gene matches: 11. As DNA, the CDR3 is TGTGCCAGCAGCTTAGCCGGTCCAAGCGGGAGGGTCCTCCAAGAGACCCAGTACTTC. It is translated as CASSLAGPSGRVLQETQYF.

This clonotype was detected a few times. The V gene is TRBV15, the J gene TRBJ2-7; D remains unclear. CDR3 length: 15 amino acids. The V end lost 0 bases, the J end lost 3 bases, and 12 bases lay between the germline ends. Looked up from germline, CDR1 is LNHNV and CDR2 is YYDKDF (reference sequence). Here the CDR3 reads CATSRDLAKYYEQYF. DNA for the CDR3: TGTGCCACCAGCAGAGATCTGGCGAAATACTACGAGCAGTACTTC.

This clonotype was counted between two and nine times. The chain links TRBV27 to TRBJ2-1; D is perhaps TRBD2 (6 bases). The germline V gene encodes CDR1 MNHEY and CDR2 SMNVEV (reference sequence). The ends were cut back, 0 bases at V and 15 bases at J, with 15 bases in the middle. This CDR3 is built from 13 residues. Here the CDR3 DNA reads TGTGCCAGCAGTTTATCACGGCGGGATGGTAGGTTCTTC. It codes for CASSLSRRDGRFF.

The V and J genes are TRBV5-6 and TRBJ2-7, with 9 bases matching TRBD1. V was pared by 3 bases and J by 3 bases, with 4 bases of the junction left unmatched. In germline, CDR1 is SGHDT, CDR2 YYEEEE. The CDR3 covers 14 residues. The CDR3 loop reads CASSSTGGIYEQYF. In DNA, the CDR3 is TGTGCCAGCAGCTCCACAGGGGGCATCTACGAGCAGTACTTC.

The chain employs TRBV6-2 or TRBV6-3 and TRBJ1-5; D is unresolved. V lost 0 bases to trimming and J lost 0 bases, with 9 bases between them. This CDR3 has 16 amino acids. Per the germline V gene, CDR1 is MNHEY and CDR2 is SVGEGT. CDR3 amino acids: CASSYSEFHSNQPQHF. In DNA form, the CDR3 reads TGTGCCAGCAGTTACTCCGAGTTCCATAGCAATCAGCCCCAGCATTTT.

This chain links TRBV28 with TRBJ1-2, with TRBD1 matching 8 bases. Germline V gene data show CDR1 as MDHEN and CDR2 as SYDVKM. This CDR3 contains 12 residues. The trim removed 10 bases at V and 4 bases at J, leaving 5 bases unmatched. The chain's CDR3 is CATGQGGYGYTF. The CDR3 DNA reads TGTGCCACCGGACAGGGAGGCTATGGCTACACCTTC.

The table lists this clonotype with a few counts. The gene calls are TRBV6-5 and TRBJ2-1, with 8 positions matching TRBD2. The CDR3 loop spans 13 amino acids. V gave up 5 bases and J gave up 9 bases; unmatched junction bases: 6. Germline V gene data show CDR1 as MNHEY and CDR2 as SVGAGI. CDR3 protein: CASSLGLGAEQFF. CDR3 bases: TGTGCCAGCAGTCTGGGACTAGGGGCTGAGCAGTTCTTC.

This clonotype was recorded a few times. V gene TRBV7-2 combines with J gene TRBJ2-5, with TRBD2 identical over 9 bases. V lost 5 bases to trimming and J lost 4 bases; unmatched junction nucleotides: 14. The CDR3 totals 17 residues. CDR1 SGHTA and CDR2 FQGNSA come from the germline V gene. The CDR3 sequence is CASSLPPRGGASETQYF. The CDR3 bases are TGTGCCAGCAGCCTTCCTCCTCGCGGGGGGGCCTCAGAGACCCAGTACTTC.

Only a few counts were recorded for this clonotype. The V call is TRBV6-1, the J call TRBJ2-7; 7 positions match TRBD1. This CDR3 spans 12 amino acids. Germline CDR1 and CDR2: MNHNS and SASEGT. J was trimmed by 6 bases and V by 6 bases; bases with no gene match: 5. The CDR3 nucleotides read TGTGCCAGCAGAGTTAACAGGGGCGAGCAGTACTTC. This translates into CASRVNRGEQYF.

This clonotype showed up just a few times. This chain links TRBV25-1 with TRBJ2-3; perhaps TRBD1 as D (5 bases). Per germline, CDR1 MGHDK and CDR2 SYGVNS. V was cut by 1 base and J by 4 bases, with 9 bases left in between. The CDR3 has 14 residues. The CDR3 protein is CASSEFWGPDTQYF. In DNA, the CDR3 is TGTGCCAGCAGTGAATTTTGGGGCCCAGATACGCAGTATTTT.

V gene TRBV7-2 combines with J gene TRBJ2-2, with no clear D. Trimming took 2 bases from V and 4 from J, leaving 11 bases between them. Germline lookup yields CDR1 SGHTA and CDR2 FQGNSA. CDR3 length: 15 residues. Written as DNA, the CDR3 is TGTGCCAGCAGCTTATCACTGTCGGGCACCGGGGAGCTGTTTTTT. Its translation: CASSLSLSGTGELFF.

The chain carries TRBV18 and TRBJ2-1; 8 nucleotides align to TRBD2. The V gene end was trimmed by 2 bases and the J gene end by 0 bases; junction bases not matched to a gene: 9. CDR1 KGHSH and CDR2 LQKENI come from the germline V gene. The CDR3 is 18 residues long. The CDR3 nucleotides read TGTGCCAGCTCACCAAAAATCAAGCGGGGGCTCTCCTACAATGAGCAGTTCTTC. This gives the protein CASSPKIKRGLSYNEQFF.

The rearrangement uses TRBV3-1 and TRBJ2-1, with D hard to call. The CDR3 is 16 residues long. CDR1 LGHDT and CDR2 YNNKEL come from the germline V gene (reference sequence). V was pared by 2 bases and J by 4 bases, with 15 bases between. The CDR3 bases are TGTGCCAGCAGCCAAATTTTAGGACCAATATACAATGAGCAGTTCTTC. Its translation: CASSQILGPIYNEQFF.

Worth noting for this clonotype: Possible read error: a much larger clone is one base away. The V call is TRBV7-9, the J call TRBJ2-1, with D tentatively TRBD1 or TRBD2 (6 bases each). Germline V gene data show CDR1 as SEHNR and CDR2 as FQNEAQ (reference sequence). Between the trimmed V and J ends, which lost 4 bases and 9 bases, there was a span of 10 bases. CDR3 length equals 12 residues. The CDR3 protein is CASSSEGGEQFF. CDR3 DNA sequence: TGTGCCAGCAGCTCCGAGGGGGGTGAGCAGTTCTTC.

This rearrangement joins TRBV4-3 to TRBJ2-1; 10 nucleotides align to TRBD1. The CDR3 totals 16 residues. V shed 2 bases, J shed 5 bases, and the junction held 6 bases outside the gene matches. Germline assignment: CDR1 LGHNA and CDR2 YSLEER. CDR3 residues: CASSQTGTGVHNEQFF. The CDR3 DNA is TGCGCCAGCAGCCAAACCGGGACAGGGGTCCACAATGAGCAGTTCTTC.

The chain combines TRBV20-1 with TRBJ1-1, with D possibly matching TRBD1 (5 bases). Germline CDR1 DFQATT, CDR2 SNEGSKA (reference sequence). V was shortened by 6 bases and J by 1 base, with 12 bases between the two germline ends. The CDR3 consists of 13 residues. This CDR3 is CSASGLRNTEAFF. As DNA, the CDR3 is TGCAGTGCCTCGGGACTCAGGAACACTGAAGCTTTCTTT.

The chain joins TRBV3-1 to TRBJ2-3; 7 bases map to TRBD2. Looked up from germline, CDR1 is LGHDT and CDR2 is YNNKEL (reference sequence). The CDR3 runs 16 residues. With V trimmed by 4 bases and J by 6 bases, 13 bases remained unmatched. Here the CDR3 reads CASSRLTSSKGDTQYF. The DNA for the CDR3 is TGTGCCAGCAGCCGCCTGACTAGCTCCAAAGGGGATACGCAGTATTTT.

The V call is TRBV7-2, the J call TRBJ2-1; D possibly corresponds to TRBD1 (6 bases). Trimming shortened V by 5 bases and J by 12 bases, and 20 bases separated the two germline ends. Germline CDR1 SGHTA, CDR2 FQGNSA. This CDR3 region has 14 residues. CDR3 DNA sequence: TGTGCCAGCAGCCCCAGGGGCCTCTCTTCTGGGCAGTTCTTC. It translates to CASSPRGLSSGQFF.

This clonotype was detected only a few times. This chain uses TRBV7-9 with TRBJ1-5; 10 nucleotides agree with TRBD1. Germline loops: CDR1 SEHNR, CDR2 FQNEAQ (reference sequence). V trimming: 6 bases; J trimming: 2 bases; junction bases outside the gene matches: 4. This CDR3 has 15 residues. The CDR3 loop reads CASREGTGGNQPQHF. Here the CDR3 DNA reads TGTGCCAGCAGGGAAGGGACAGGGGGCAATCAGCCCCAGCATTTT.